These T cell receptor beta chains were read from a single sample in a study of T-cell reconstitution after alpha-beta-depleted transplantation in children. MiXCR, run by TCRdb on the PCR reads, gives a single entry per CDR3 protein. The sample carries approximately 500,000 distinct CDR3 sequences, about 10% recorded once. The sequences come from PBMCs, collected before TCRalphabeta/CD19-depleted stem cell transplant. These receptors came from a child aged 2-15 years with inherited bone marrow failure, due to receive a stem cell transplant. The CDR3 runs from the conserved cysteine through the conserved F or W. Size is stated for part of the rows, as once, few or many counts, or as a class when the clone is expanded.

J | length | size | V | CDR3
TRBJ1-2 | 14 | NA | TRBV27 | CARPGQGARYGYTF
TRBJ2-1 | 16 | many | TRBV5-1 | CASSLALDGSYNEQFF
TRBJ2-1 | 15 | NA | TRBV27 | CASSFTRGRVAEQFF
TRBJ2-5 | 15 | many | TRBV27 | CASSSLGLAGETQYF
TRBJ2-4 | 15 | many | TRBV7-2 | CASSLIGMTKNIQYF
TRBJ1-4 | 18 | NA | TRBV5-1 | CASSPTSLLQARNEKLFF
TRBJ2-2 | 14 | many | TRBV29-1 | CSAPAGSNTGELFF
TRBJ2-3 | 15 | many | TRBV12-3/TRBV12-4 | CASSFSAGTTDTQYF
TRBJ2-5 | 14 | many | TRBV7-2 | CASSPPYSQETQYF
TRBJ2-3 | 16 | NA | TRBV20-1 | CSARDLREGLRDTQYF
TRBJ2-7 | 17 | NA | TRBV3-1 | CASSQDSPLRSSYEQYF
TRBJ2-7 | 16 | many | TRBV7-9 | CASSLGVGTESYEQYF
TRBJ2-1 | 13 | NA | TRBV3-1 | CASSQELLDEQFF
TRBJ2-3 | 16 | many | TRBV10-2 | CASSEFQGEGSDTQYF
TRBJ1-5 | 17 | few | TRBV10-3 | CAISPGPTWGSNQPQHF
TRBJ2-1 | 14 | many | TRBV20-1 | CSARGAGAYNEQFF
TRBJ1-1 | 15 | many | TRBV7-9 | CASSLDRDRVTEAFF
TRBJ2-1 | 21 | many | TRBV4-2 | CASSQQLSGLAGLSSYNEQFF
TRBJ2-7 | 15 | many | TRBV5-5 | CASSLRGPLSYEQYF
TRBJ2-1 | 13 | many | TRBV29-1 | CSVDPGSYNEQFF
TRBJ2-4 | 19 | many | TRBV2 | CASSEEGIQGAPTKNIQYF
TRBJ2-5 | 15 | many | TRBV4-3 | CASSLTSGSGETQYF
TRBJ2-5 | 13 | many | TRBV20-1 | CSALTSEQETQYF
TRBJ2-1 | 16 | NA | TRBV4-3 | CASSQDRREGSYEQFF
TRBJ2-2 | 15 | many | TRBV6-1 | CASSPWGGGTGELFF
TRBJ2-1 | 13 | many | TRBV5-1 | CASSLGITDEQFF
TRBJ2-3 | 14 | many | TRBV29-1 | CSVEDPRSTDTQYF
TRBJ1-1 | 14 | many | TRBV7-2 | CASSLIRDSNEAFF
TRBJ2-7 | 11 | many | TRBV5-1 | CASSLGRDPIF